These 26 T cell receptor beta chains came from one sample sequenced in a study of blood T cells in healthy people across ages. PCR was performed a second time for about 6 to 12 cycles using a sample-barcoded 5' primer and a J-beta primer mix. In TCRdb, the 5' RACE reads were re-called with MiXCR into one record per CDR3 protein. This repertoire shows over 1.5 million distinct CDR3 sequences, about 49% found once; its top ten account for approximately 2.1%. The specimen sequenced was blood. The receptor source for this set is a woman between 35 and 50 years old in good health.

CDR3 in amino acids: CASSPLLGTSGGAPAKNIQYF. Written as DNA, the CDR3 is TGTGCCAGCAGCCCCTTACTAGGGACTAGCGGGGGAGCCCCAGCCAAAAACATTCAGTACTTC. The chain is built from TRBV7-8 and TRBJ2-4, with 14 bases aligning to TRBD2. CDR3 length: 21 amino acids. Germline V lookup: CDR1 SGHVS, CDR2 FQNEAQ. V was pared by 5 bases and J by 0 bases, with 15 bases of the junction left unmatched.

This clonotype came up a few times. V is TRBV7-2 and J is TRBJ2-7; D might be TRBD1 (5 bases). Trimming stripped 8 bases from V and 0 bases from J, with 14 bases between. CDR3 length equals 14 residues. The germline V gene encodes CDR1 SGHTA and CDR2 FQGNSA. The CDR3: CASGATPFSYEQYF. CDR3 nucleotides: TGTGCCAGCGGGGCGACACCGTTCTCCTACGAGCAGTACTTC.

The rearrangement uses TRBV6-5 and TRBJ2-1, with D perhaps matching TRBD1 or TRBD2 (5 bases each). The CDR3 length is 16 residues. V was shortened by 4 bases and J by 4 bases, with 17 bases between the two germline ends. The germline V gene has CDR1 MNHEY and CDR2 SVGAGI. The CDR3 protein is CASSSPPGRSYNEQFF. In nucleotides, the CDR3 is TGTGCCAGCAGTTCCCCTCCGGGACGGAGTTACAATGAGCAGTTCTTC.

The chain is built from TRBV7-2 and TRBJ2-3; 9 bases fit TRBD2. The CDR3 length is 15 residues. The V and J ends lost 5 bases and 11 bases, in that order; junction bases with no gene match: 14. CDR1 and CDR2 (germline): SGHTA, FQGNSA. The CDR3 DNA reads TGTGCCAGCAGCCCCGGCGGGGGGGCCCTCCACGGGCAGTATTTT. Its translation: CASSPGGGALHGQYF.

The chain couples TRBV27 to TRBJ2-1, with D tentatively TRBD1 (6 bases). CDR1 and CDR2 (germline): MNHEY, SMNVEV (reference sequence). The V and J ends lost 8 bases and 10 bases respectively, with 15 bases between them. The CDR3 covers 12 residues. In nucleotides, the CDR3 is TGTGCCAGCCGAAAGGGGGTCCACGAGCAGTTCTTC. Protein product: CASRKGVHEQFF.

The CDR3 loop reads CASSAGWRGDAQETQYF. In DNA, the CDR3 is TGTGCCAGCAGCGCGGGATGGAGGGGTGATGCCCAAGAGACCCAGTACTTC. V gene TRBV28 combines with J gene TRBJ2-5, with TRBD2 as a possible D gene (6 bases). This CDR3 is 17 amino acids long. Germline V CDR1 and CDR2: MDHEN, SYDVKM. The V gene lost 6 bases and the J gene lost 1 base, with 21 bases spanning the gap.

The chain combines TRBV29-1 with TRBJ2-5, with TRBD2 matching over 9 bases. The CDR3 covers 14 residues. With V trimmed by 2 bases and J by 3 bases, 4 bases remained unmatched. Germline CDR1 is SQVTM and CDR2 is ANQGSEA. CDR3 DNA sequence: TGCAGCGTTGAACGGCGGGGGGGGGAAGAGACCCAGTACTTC. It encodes CSVERRGGEETQYF.

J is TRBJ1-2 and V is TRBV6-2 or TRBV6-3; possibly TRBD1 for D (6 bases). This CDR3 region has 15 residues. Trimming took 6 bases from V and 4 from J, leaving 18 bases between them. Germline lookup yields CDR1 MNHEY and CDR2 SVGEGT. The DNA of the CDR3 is TGTGCCAGCAGCGTACGGGGGCCAGGTGGCTATGGCTACACCTTC. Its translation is CASSVRGPGGYGYTF.

The chain's CDR3 is CASSPSLAGGGKNEQYF. CDR3 DNA: TGTGCCAGCTCACCCTCCCTAGCTGGGGGGGGAAAAAACGAGCAGTACTTC. This sequence joins TRBV18 and TRBJ2-7; the match to TRBD2 covers 7 bases. With V trimmed by 3 bases and J by 5 bases, 16 bases remained unmatched. From germline, CDR1 is KGHSH and CDR2 LQKENI. CDR3 length equals 17 residues.

CDR3 DNA sequence: TGTGCCAGCAGTGCAGGGACAGCGGAGTATGGCTACACCTTC. It translates to CASSAGTAEYGYTF. The chain is built from TRBV27 and TRBJ1-2; TRBD1 agrees at 7 bases. V was clipped by 5 bases and J by 5 bases; unmatched bases: 8. CDR3 size: 14 residues. In germline, CDR1 is MNHEY, CDR2 SMNVEV (reference sequence).

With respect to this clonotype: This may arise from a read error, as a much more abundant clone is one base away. The CDR3 nucleotides read TGTGCCAGTACGATCCAGACGGTAACACAAGAGGCCCAGTACTTC. Amino acid sequence: CASTIQTVTQEAQYF. This chain links TRBV7-2 with TRBJ2-5, with D unresolved. This CDR3 has 15 residues. Germline CDR1 SGHTA, CDR2 FQGNSA.

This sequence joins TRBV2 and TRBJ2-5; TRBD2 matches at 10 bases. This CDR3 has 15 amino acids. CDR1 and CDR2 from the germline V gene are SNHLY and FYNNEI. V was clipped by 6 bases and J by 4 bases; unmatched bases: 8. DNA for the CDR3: TGTGCCAGCAGGAAACTAGCGGGGATCGGAGAGACCCAGTACTTC. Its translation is CASRKLAGIGETQYF. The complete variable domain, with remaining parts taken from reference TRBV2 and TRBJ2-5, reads EPEVTQTPSHQVTQMGQEVILRCVPISNHLYFYWYRQILGQKVEFLVSFYNNEISEKSEIFDDQFSVERPDGSNFTLKIRSTKLEDSAMYFCASRKLAGIGETQYFGPGTRLLVL.

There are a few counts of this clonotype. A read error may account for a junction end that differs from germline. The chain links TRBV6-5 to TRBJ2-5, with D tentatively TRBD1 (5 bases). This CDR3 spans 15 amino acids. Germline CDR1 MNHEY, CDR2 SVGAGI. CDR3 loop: CASSYEWGNQKTQYF. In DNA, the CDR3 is TGTGCCAGCAGTTACGAGTGGGGCAACCAAAAGACCCAGTACTTC.

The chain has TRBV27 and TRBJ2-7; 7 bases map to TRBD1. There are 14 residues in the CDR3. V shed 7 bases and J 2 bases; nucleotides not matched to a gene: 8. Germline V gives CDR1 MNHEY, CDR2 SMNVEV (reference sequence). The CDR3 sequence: CASITRGQPYEQYF. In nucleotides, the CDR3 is TGTGCCAGCATCACTCGGGGACAGCCCTACGAGCAGTACTTC.

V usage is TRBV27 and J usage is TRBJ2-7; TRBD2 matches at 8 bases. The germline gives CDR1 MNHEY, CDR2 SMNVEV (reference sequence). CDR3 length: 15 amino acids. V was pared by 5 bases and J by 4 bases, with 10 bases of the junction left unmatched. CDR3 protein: CASSRREGTFYEQYF. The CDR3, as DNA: TGTGCCAGCAGTCGCCGGGAGGGGACATTTTACGAGCAGTACTTC.

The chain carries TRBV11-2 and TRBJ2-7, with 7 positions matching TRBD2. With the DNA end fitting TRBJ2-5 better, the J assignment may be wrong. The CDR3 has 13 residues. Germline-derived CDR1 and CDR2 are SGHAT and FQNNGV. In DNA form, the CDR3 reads TGTGCCAGCAGCTTTCTAGCGGTAGAGACCCAGTACTTC. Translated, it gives CASSFLAVETQYF.

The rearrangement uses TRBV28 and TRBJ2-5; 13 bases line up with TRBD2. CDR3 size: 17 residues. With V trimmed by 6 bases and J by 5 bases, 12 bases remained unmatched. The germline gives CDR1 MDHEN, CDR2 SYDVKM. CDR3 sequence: CASRSDRLAGGVETQYF. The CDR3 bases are TGTGCCAGCAGATCCGATCGACTAGCGGGGGGTGTGGAGACCCAGTACTTC.

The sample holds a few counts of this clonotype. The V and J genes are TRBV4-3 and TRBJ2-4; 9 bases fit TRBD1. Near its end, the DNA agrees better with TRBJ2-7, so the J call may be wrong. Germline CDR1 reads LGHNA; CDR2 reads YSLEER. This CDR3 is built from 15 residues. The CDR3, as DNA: TGCGCCAGCAGCCAAGGGGACAGGGAAGCCAACGAGCAGTACTTC. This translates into CASSQGDREANEQYF.

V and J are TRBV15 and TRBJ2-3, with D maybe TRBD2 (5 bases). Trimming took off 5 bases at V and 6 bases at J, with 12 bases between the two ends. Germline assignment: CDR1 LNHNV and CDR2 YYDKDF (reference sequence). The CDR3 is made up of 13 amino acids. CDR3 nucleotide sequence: TGTGCCACCAGCGGTGCGGGCGGGGATACGCAGTATTTT. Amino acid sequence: CATSGAGGDTQYF.

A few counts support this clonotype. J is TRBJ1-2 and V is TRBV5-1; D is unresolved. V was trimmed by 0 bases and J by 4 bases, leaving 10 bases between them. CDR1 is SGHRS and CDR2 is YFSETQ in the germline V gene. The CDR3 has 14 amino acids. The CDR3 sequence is CASSLEVSLYGYTF. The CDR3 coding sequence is TGCGCCAGCAGCTTGGAGGTCAGCCTCTATGGCTACACCTTC.

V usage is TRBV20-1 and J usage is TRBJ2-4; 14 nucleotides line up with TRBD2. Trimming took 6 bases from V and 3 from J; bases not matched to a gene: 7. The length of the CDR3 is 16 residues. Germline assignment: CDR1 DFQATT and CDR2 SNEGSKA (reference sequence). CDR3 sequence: CSATRLAGGDKNIQYF. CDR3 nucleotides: TGCAGTGCGACCCGACTAGCGGGAGGGGACAAAAACATTCAGTACTTC.

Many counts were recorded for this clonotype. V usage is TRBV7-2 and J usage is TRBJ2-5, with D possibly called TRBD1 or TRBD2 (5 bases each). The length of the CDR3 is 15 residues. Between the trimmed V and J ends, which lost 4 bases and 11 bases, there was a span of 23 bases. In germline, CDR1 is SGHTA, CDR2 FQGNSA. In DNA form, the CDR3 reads TGTGCCAGCAGCTCCACCTCCGGGACGGCACCGCGGCAGTACTTC. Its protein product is CASSSTSGTAPRQYF.

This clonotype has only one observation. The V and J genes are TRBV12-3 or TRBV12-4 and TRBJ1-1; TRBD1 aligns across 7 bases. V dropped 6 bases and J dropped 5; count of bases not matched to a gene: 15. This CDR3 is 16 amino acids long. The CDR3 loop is CASSPRSTQGRTEAFF. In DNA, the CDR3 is TGTGCCAGCAGCCCCAGAAGTACACAGGGGCGGACTGAAGCTTTCTTT.

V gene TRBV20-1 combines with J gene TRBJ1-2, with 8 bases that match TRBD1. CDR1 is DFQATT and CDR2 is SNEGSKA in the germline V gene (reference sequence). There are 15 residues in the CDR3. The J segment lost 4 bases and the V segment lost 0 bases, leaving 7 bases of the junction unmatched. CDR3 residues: CSARDLQGDTYGYTF. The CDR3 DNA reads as TGCAGTGCTAGAGATTTACAGGGGGACACCTATGGCTACACCTTC.

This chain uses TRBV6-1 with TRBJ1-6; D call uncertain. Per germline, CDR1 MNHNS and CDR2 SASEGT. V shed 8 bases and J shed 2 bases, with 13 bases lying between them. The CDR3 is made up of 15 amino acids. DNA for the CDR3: TGTGCCAGCTCCGAACCCTTAACCTATAATTCACCCCTCCACTTT. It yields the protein CASSEPLTYNSPLHF.

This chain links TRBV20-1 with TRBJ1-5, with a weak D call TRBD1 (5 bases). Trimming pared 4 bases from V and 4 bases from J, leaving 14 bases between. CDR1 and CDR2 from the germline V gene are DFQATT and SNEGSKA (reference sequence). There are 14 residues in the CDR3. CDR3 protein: CSAMGRGGNQPQHF. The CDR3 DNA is TGCAGTGCTATGGGTAGGGGCGGAAATCAGCCCCAGCATTTT.